Following are 3 T cell receptor beta chains from one sample sequenced in a study of blood T cell repertoires in COVID-19. The method was immunoSEQ multiplex PCR; TCRdb's version includes in-frame clones alone and lacks a portion of them. The sample lists roughly 250,000 clones, approximately 86% occurring once. The sample taken for sequencing was PBMCs or T cells enriched from blood (not recorded which). Every receptor here comes from a woman aged 25 to 45 with acute COVID-19.

The chain combines TRBV7-9 with TRBJ2-1; D is undetermined. The CDR3 runs to 13 residues. CDR1 is SEHNR, CDR2 FQNEAQ, per germline (reference sequence). V was trimmed by 3 bases and J by 6 bases, leaving 9 bases between them. CDR3 in amino acids: CASSFRGGNEQFF. Here the CDR3 DNA reads TGTGCCAGCAGCTTTCGAGGCGGCAATGAGCAGTTCTTC.

The V call is TRBV18, the J call TRBJ2-1; D is possibly TRBD1 (5 bases). The CDR3 is 13 residues long. Per germline, CDR1 KGHSH and CDR2 LQKENI. V gave up 5 bases and J gave up 6 bases, with 11 bases separating them. CDR3 DNA: TGTGCCAGCTCAGGCGACAGCTTCAATGAGCAGTTCTTC. Translating it yields CASSGDSFNEQFF.

V usage is TRBV7-8 and J usage is TRBJ2-5; 7 bases are a match to TRBD1. Germline loops: CDR1 SGHVS, CDR2 FQNEAQ. Trimming removed 5 bases from V and 7 bases from J; junction bases left unmatched: 13. The CDR3 sequence is 15 residues long. CDR3 DNA: TGTGCCAGCAGCGTAACCGGGACAGCTGCAGGGACCCAGTACTTC. Protein product: CASSVTGTAAGTQYF. Full variable domain (missing parts from reference TRBV7-8 and TRBJ2-5): GAGVSQSPRYKVAKRGQDVALRCDPISGHVSLFWYQQALGQGPEFLTYFQNEAQLDKSGLPSDRFFAERPEGSVSTLKIQRTQQEDSAVYLCASSVTGTAAGTQYFGPGTRLLVL.